These 30 T cell receptor beta chains came from one sample sequenced in a study of T cell changes during pregnancy in multiple sclerosis. TCRdb keeps only in-frame clones here, not all; method: immunoSEQ multiplex PCR. The sample has approximately 88,000 clones; around 94% are singletons. The specimen was peripheral blood, collected in the first trimester of pregnancy. The source is a female donor with multiple sclerosis, enrolled in a pregnancy study.

This chain links TRBV9 with TRBJ1-2; D call uncertain. The CDR3 is 11 amino acids. CDR1 is SGDLS, CDR2 YYNGEE, per germline. V was pared by 2 bases and J by 11 bases, with 10 bases between. The CDR3 protein is CASSVRGGYTF. Written as DNA, the CDR3 is TGTGCCAGCAGCGTTCGGGGAGGGTACACCTTC.

The chain links TRBV19 to TRBJ2-7, with 7 nucleotides matching TRBD1. The ends lost 6 bases at V and 7 bases at J; junction bases unmatched: 9. The germline V gene encodes CDR1 LNHDA and CDR2 SQIVND (reference sequence). CDR3 length: 13 amino acids. CDR3 DNA: TGTGCCAGTAGCTTCAAGGGGGCGCGGGAGCAGTACTTC. Its protein is CASSFKGAREQYF.

The chain employs TRBV27 and TRBJ2-1; D is possibly TRBD2 (5 bases). CDR1 and CDR2 from the germline V gene are MNHEY and SMNVEV (reference sequence). Between the trimmed V and J ends, which lost 8 bases and 0 bases, there was a span of 17 bases. The CDR3 extends over 16 amino acids. CDR3 in DNA: TGTGCCAGCTCCCTAGCTGCTGGCGTCTCCTACAATGAGCAGTTCTTC. It is translated as CASSLAAGVSYNEQFF.

This clone was seen just once. The rearrangement links TRBV7-3 to TRBJ2-2, with unresolved D. With 0 bases removed from V and 4 bases from J, the gap between germline ends came to 6 bases. From germline, CDR1 is SGHTA and CDR2 FQGTGA. This CDR3 is built from 14 residues. Here the CDR3 reads CASSLTRTTGELFF. The CDR3 DNA sequence: TGTGCCAGCAGCTTAACGCGAACCACCGGGGAGCTGTTTTTT.

The gene calls are TRBV7-9 and TRBJ2-2; weak D call: TRBD1 (5 bases). Trimming removed 2 bases from V and 6 bases from J, with 25 bases in between. CDR3 size: 19 residues. Germline values: CDR1 SEHNR, CDR2 FQNEAQ (reference sequence). The CDR3 bases are TGTGCCAGCAGCTTAACCACCTGGCGTGCAGGGTCACGGTCCGGGGAGCTGTTTTTT. Translation gives CASSLTTWRAGSRSGELFF. Full variable domain (outside the CDR3, taken from reference TRBV7-9 and TRBJ2-2): DTGVSQNPRHKITKRGQNVTFRCDPISEHNRLYWYRQTLGQGPEFLTYFQNEAQLEKSRLLSDRFSAERPKGSFSTLEIQRTEQGDSAMYLCASSLTTWRAGSRSGELFFGEGSRLTVL.

This sequence joins TRBV28 and TRBJ2-7; D might be TRBD1 (5 bases). Trimming pared 4 bases from V and 5 bases from J, leaving 15 bases between. The CDR3 contains 14 residues. The germline CDR1 and CDR2 sequences are MDHEN and SYDVKM. CDR3 DNA sequence: TGTGCCAGCAGTTATGCCAGGGCCATCGACGAGCAGTACTTC. It yields the protein CASSYARAIDEQYF.

J is TRBJ2-5 and V is TRBV11-2; possibly TRBD2 for D (6 bases). Germline lookup yields CDR1 SGHAT and CDR2 FQNNGV. V lost 3 bases, J lost 5 bases, and 13 bases lay in between. The CDR3 is made up of 14 amino acids. The CDR3 coding sequence is TGTGCCAGCAGCTTGTTGGTGGCGGGGGAGACCCAGTACTTC. This gives the protein CASSLLVAGETQYF.

This clone was seen only once. The chain uses TRBV27 and TRBJ2-2; 11 bases match TRBD2. Looked up from germline, CDR1 is MNHEY and CDR2 is SMNVEV (reference sequence). The CDR3 length is 17 residues. V lost 2 bases, J lost 3 bases, and 5 bases stayed unmatched. CDR3 amino acids: CASSLVVAGGDTGELFF. The CDR3 DNA reads TGTGCCAGCAGTTTAGTGGTAGCGGGGGGGGACACCGGGGAGCTGTTTTTT.

This clone was seen only once. This sequence joins TRBV9 and TRBJ1-2; TRBD1 matches 10 bases. This CDR3 spans 15 amino acids. Looked up from germline, CDR1 is SGDLS and CDR2 is YYNGEE. Unmatched junction bases numbered 13, after V lost 7 bases and J lost 7 bases. The CDR3 sequence is CASGRDRGGFVGYTF. CDR3 bases: TGTGCCAGCGGACGGGACAGGGGAGGCTTTGTTGGCTACACCTTC.

The rearrangement links TRBV2 to TRBJ1-5, with 8 nucleotides matching TRBD1. V lost 4 bases and J lost 4; bases outside the gene matches: 3. The length of the CDR3 is 14 residues. The germline V gene encodes CDR1 SNHLY and CDR2 FYNNEI. The CDR3 region is CASSVDRGNQPQHF. CDR3 nucleotides: TGTGCCAGCAGTGTCGACAGGGGTAATCAGCCCCAGCATTTT. The full variable domain, in which reference TRBV2 and TRBJ1-5 provide the parts outside the CDR3, is EPEVTQTPSHQVTQMGQEVILRCVPISNHLYFYWYRQILGQKVEFLVSFYNNEISEKSEIFDDQFSVERPDGSNFTLKIRSTKLEDSAMYFCASSVDRGNQPQHFGDGTRLSIL.

The sample holds one count of this clone. The rearrangement joins TRBV25-1 to TRBJ2-5; D remains unclear. V dropped 3 bases and J dropped 2 bases, with 10 bases sitting between them. The CDR3 has 14 residues. Germline V CDR1 and CDR2: MGHDK, SYGVNS. The CDR3: CASSDRLLQETQYF. The CDR3 nucleotides are TGTGCCAGCAGTGATAGACTTCTTCAAGAGACCCAGTACTTC.

This clone was seen only once. The gene calls are TRBV30 and TRBJ1-4; weak D call: TRBD1 (5 bases). V lost 0 bases, J lost 2 bases, and 13 bases lay in between. The CDR3 totals 16 residues. Germline CDR1 GTSNPN, CDR2 SVGIG (reference sequence). The CDR3 DNA reads as TGTGCCTGGAGTGTATGGGGGGGACGGACTAATGAAAAACTGTTTTTT. The encoded protein is CAWSVWGGRTNEKLFF.

The chain recombines TRBV7-3 with TRBJ2-1, with 7 bases fitting TRBD2. The CDR3 has 15 residues. V was clipped by 4 bases and J by 7 bases; unmatched bases: 10. CDR1 and CDR2 from the germline V gene are SGHTA and FQGTGA. CDR3 residues: CASSSMSGRQNEQFF. DNA for the CDR3: TGTGCCAGCAGCTCCATGTCCGGGAGGCAAAATGAGCAGTTCTTC.

The chain is built from TRBV9 and TRBJ2-5; tentatively, D is TRBD2 (6 bases). V lost 0 bases and J 4 bases, leaving 10 bases between the germline ends. The length of the CDR3 is 14 residues. Germline CDR1 reads SGDLS; CDR2 reads YYNGEE. The CDR3 sequence is CASSVGVGGETQYF. CDR3 bases: TGTGCCAGCAGCGTAGGGGTGGGGGGAGAGACCCAGTACTTC.

The chain recombines TRBV7-9 with TRBJ2-7; 11 nucleotides match TRBD2. This CDR3 comprises 15 residues. Germline CDR1 reads SEHNR; CDR2 reads FQNEAQ (reference sequence). Trimming cost V 3 bases and J 6 bases; bases outside gene matches: 7. In DNA form, the CDR3 reads TGTGCCAGCAGCTTTACTAGCGGGAGAAGGGGCGAGCAGTACTTC. This gives the protein CASSFTSGRRGEQYF. The full variable domain, in which reference TRBV7-9 and TRBJ2-7 provide the parts outside the CDR3, is DTGVSQNPRHKITKRGQNVTFRCDPISEHNRLYWYRQTLGQGPEFLTYFQNEAQLEKSRLLSDRFSAERPKGSFSTLEIQRTEQGDSAMYLCASSFTSGRRGEQYFGPGTRLTVT.

This CDR3 is CASSQIPGTSDEQFF. The CDR3 bases are TGTGCCAGCAGCCAAATCCCCGGGACTAGTGATGAGCAGTTCTTC. V usage is TRBV14 and J usage is TRBJ2-1, with 8 bases identical to TRBD2. V lost 2 bases to trimming and J lost 8 bases; unmatched junction nucleotides: 8. The germline gives CDR1 SGHDN, CDR2 FVKESK. The CDR3 contains 15 residues.

The V gene is TRBV28, the J gene TRBJ2-3, with 7 nucleotides matching TRBD2. Germline V gene data show CDR1 as MDHEN and CDR2 as SYDVKM. This CDR3 has 15 amino acids. V was pared by 7 bases and J by 5 bases, with 12 bases of the junction left unmatched. CDR3 sequence (DNA): TGTGCCAGCACTACCATCGGGAGGCAGGGAGATACGCAGTATTTT. As protein: CASTTIGRQGDTQYF.

The gene calls are TRBV19 and TRBJ1-1, with 10 bases aligning to TRBD1. The CDR3 has 12 amino acids. CDR1 is LNHDA, CDR2 SQIVND, per germline (reference sequence). With 6 bases clipped from V and 10 bases from J, the junction kept 5 bases outside the gene matches. The CDR3 sequence is CASREGQGSAFF. DNA for the CDR3: TGTGCCAGTAGGGAGGGACAGGGGTCAGCTTTCTTT.

The chain is built from TRBV6-6 and TRBJ2-2; 9 bases map to TRBD2. The CDR3 is 16 residues long. The J segment lost 1 base and the V segment lost 6 bases, leaving 6 bases of the junction unmatched. CDR1 is MNHNY and CDR2 is SVGAGI in the germline V gene (reference sequence). The CDR3: CASRYLSGRNTGELFF. CDR3 nucleotide sequence: TGTGCCAGCAGATACCTTAGCGGGAGGAACACCGGGGAGCTGTTTTTT.

The V call is TRBV10-3, the J call TRBJ2-1, with 7 bases identical to TRBD2. In germline, CDR1 is ENHRY, CDR2 SYGVKD. The V and J ends lost 7 bases and 9 bases, in that order; junction bases with no gene match: 6. There are 12 residues in the CDR3. The CDR3 nucleotides are TGTGCCATCATGGCGGGAGAGCGTGAGCAGTTCTTC. Its translation: CAIMAGEREQFF.

This clone was seen only a few times. The chain links TRBV27 to TRBJ2-7, with 7 bases lining up with TRBD1. V was pared by 3 bases and J by 13 bases, with 9 bases of the junction left unmatched. CDR3 length: 12 amino acids. Germline CDR1 is MNHEY and CDR2 is SMNVEV (reference sequence). DNA of the CDR3: TGTGCCAGCAGTTTGGTCGACAGGGACCTCTACTTC. This encodes CASSLVDRDLYF.

The rearrangement joins TRBV2 to TRBJ2-1; a possible D gene is TRBD2 (5 bases). Trimming left V 4 bases short and J 8 bases short, with 15 bases between. The length of the CDR3 is 14 residues. Germline V lookup: CDR1 SNHLY, CDR2 FYNNEI. The CDR3 DNA sequence: TGTGCCAGCAGTGGGACTCCCGAGTTCGATGAGCAGTTCTTC. Translating it yields CASSGTPEFDEQFF. Supplemented by reference TRBV2 and TRBJ2-1, the full variable domain reads EPEVTQTPSHQVTQMGQEVILRCVPISNHLYFYWYRQILGQKVEFLVSFYNNEISEKSEIFDDQFSVERPDGSNFTLKIRSTKLEDSAMYFCASSGTPEFDEQFFGPGTRLTVL.

This clone is a singleton in its sample. This rearrangement joins TRBV5-4 to TRBJ1-2; no firm D call. This CDR3 region has 12 residues. With 0 bases removed from V and 14 bases from J, the gap between germline ends came to 14 bases. Germline V gene lookup returns CDR1 SGHNT and CDR2 YYREEE (reference sequence). CDR3 sequence (DNA): TGTGCCAGCAGCTTGGCTGCTATTGACACGACCTTC. This sequence encodes CASSLAAIDTTF.

Note on this clone: Other nucleotide sequences from this sample produce the same CDR3. J is TRBJ2-7 and V is TRBV28; TRBD2 might be the D (5 bases). V dropped 3 bases and J dropped 2 bases, with 8 bases sitting between them. CDR1 is MDHEN, CDR2 SYDVKM, per germline. The CDR3 is made up of 13 amino acids. As DNA, the CDR3 is TGTGCCAGCAGTTTTCCGGGGACCTACGAGCAGTACTTC. Its protein is CASSFPGTYEQYF.

V and J are TRBV28 and TRBJ1-1; D is possibly TRBD1 (6 bases). Germline CDR1 and CDR2: MDHEN and SYDVKM. The germline V and J ends were trimmed by 5 bases and 4 bases, with 14 bases remaining between them. The CDR3 runs to 14 residues. The CDR3 DNA sequence: TGTGCCAGCAGTCGGGACATAAAGGGCACTGAAGCTTTCTTT. Translated: CASSRDIKGTEAFF.

This clone was detected once. The V gene is TRBV30, the J gene TRBJ1-1, with a tentative D call TRBD1 (5 bases). V was trimmed by 2 bases and J by 3 bases, leaving 16 bases between them. The CDR3 consists of 15 residues. Germline values: CDR1 GTSNPN, CDR2 SVGIG (reference sequence). CDR3 sequence reads: CAWSRGGSSDTEAFF. DNA of the CDR3: TGTGCCTGGAGTCGGGGGGGGAGCTCGGACACTGAAGCTTTCTTT.

The chain links TRBV6-5 to TRBJ2-7; 8 nucleotides agree with TRBD2. The CDR3 extends over 14 amino acids. CDR1 is MNHEY and CDR2 is SVGAGI in the germline V gene. V lost 8 bases, J lost 6 bases, and 12 bases stayed unmatched. CDR3 coding DNA: TGTGCCAGCGGAGGACTAGCAATGCGAGGCGAGCAGTACTTC. This translates into CASGGLAMRGEQYF.

The chain couples TRBV7-4 to TRBJ2-7; 7 bases are a match to TRBD1. Germline V gene lookup returns CDR1 SGHVT and CDR2 SQSDAQ. The CDR3 is 17 residues long. Trimming at V came to 5 bases and at J to 6 bases, leaving 19 bases not matched to a gene. CDR3 in DNA: TGTGCCAGCAGCGCACGTGTCGTCCGAACAGGGGCTGGCGAGCAGTACTTC. It specifies CASSARVVRTGAGEQYF.

V and J are TRBV19 and TRBJ2-5; 9 bases match TRBD2. CDR3 length: 15 residues. V dropped 6 bases and J dropped 2; count of bases not matched to a gene: 7. Per germline, CDR1 LNHDA and CDR2 SQIVND (reference sequence). This CDR3 is CASRSRTSDQETQYF. The CDR3 DNA is TGTGCCAGTAGAAGTAGGACTAGCGATCAAGAGACCCAGTACTTC.

This clone was detected once. The genes are TRBV15 and TRBJ2-3; a possible D gene is TRBD2 (6 bases). Between the trimmed V and J ends, which lost 1 base and 1 base, there was a span of 9 bases. Germline V gene lookup returns CDR1 LNHNV and CDR2 YYDKDF (reference sequence). This CDR3 region has 15 residues. Written as DNA, the CDR3 is TGTGCCACCAGCAGAGGGGGGGTTGGCACAGATACGCAGTATTTT. Residues: CATSRGGVGTDTQYF. Combining the CDR3 with reference TRBV15 and TRBJ2-3 gives the whole variable domain DAMVIQNPRYQVTQFGKPVTLSCSQTLNHNVMYWYQQKSSQAPKLLFHYYDKDFNNEADTPDNFQSRRPNTSFCFLDIRSPGLGDTAMYLCATSRGGVGTDTQYFGPGTRLTVL.